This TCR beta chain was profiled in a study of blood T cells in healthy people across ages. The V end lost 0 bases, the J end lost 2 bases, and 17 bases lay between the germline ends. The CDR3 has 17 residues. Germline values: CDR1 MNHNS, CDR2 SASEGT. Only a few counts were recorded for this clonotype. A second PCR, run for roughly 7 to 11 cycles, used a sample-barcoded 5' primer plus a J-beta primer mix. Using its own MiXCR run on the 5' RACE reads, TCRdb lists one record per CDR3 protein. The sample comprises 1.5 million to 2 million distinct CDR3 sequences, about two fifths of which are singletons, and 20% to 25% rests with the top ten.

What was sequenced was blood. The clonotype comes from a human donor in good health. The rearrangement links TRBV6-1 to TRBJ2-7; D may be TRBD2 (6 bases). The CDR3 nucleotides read TGTGCCAGCAGTGAAGCCGTCGGCGGGGAAGGAACCTACGAGCAGTACTTC. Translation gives CASSEAVGGEGTYEQYF.